This passage covers 7 T cell receptor beta chains from one sample sequenced in a study of identical twins. TCRdb itself ran the 5' RACE reads through MiXCR, one entry per CDR3 protein. This sample has fewer than 900,000 distinct CDR3 sequences, with around 20% found just once. These records were also assigned to another study, of T cells expressing NK-cell markers.

The sample consisted of PBMCs. These receptors were obtained from a woman aged 18-30 years in good health.

This clonotype was picked up many times. The chain employs TRBV29-1 and TRBJ1-5, with D perhaps matching TRBD1 (5 bases). The CDR3 has 14 amino acids. The germline V gene has CDR1 SQVTM and CDR2 ANQGSEA. The V end lost 5 bases, the J end lost 3 bases, and 14 bases lay between the germline ends. The chain's CDR3 is CSVIRGVLNQPQHF. The CDR3 DNA reads as TGCAGCGTTATAAGAGGGGTTCTCAATCAGCCCCAGCATTTT.

The sample holds a few counts of this clonotype. This rearrangement joins TRBV6-5 to TRBJ2-2; D is possibly TRBD2 (5 bases). CDR3 length: 15 residues. The germline V and J ends were trimmed by 4 bases and 4 bases, with 13 bases remaining between them. The germline V gene has CDR1 MNHEY and CDR2 SVGAGI. CDR3 coding DNA: TGTGCCAGCAGTTTTGCGGGCTTCGGCACCGGGGAGCTGTTTTTT. Translating it yields CASSFAGFGTGELFF.

V usage is TRBV6-1 and J usage is TRBJ2-2; 10 bases align to TRBD1. The germline V gene has CDR1 MNHNS and CDR2 SASEGT. V was clipped by 8 bases and J by 4 bases; unmatched bases: 13. The CDR3 length is 17 residues. CDR3 nucleotide sequence: TGTGCCAGCTCCCACCCCCGGGACAGGGGAGTCACCGGGGAGCTGTTTTTT. Its protein is CASSHPRDRGVTGELFF.

This clonotype appeared many times. The rearrangement links TRBV6-5 to TRBJ1-1; maybe TRBD1 (6 bases). Germline loops: CDR1 MNHEY, CDR2 SVGAGI. The CDR3 extends over 12 amino acids. Trimming removed 5 bases from V and 9 bases from J, with 13 bases in between. CDR3 sequence (DNA): TGTGCCAGCAGTCCAAACAGGGCCCAAGCTTTCTTT. Translation gives CASSPNRAQAFF.

V is TRBV4-3 and J is TRBJ2-6; no reliable D call. The CDR3 is 16 amino acids. Trimming took 4 bases from V and 0 from J, leaving 10 bases between them. Germline values: CDR1 LGHNA, CDR2 YSLEER. CDR3 region: CASSLPPLSGANVLTF. Written as DNA, the CDR3 is TGCGCCAGCAGCCTCCCCCCCCTCTCTGGGGCCAACGTCCTGACTTTC.

V is TRBV10-3 and J is TRBJ2-5; D is perhaps TRBD1 (6 bases). V gave up 4 bases and J gave up 4 bases, with 7 bases separating them. This CDR3 spans 12 amino acids. CDR1 is ENHRY and CDR2 is SYGVKD in the germline V gene. CDR3 region: CAISVQGETQYF. CDR3 sequence (DNA): TGTGCCATCAGTGTACAGGGAGAGACCCAGTACTTC.

This clonotype was observed a few times. The chain joins TRBV7-9 to TRBJ1-2; D remains unclear. The CDR3 is 13 amino acids. V lost 5 bases to trimming and J lost 8 bases, with 15 bases between them. The germline gives CDR1 SEHNR, CDR2 FQNEAQ (reference sequence). DNA of the CDR3: TGTGCCAGCAGCCCACAGTCCTCTAAGGGCTACACCTTC. Amino acids: CASSPQSSKGYTF.